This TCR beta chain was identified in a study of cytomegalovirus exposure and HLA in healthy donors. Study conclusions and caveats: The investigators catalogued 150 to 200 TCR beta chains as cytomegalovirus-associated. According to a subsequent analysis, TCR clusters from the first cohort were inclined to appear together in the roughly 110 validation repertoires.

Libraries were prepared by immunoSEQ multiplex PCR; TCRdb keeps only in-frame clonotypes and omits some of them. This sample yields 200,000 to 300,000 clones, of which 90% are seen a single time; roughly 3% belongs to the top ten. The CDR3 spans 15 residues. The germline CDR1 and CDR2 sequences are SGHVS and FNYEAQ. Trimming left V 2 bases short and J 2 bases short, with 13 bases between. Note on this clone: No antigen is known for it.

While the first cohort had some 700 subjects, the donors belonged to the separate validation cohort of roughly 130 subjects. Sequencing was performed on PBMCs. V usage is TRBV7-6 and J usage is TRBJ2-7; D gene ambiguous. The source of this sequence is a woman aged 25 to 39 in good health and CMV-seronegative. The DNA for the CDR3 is TGTGCCAGCAGCTTACGCTGGGTAGGCGCCTACGAGCAGTACTTC. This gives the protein CASSLRWVGAYEQYF.